One sample yielded the 5 T cell receptor beta chains listed below, sequenced in a study of blood T cell repertoires in COVID-19. Profiling relied on immunoSEQ multiplex PCR, and the TCRdb table lists in-frame clones only, not all of them. The table records 250,000 to 300,000 clones, 80% to 90% of them present only once. Sequenced input: peripheral blood. These receptors all come from a woman between 35 and 50 years old who had recovered from COVID-19.

The chain couples TRBV11-2 to TRBJ1-5; a possible D gene is TRBD1 (5 bases). This CDR3 has 16 amino acids. The V and J ends lost 5 bases and 2 bases respectively, with 16 bases between them. The germline CDR1 and CDR2 sequences are SGHAT and FQNNGV. For the CDR3, the DNA is TGTGCCAGCAGCCGCCGCGGGGGGATAGGCAATCAGCCCCAGCATTTT. It yields the protein CASSRRGGIGNQPQHF.

The chain combines TRBV15 with TRBJ2-7, with TRBD1 matching 8 bases. The ends lost 5 bases at V and 1 base at J; junction bases unmatched: 13. Germline loops: CDR1 LNHNV, CDR2 YYDKDF (reference sequence). The CDR3 is made up of 17 amino acids. CDR3 in amino acids: CATSLHGQGLGSYEQYF. The CDR3 DNA follows: TGTGCCACCAGCCTTCATGGACAGGGACTGGGATCCTACGAGCAGTACTTC.

The chain joins TRBV7-7 to TRBJ2-1; maybe TRBD1 (5 bases). V gave up 2 bases and J gave up 5 bases, with 13 bases separating them. Germline assignment: CDR1 SSHAT and CDR2 FNYEAQ (reference sequence). This CDR3 has 15 residues. The DNA for the CDR3 is TGTGCCAGCAGCTTACTCAGGGAAGGGGACAATGAGCAGTTCTTC. It translates to CASSLLREGDNEQFF.

The chain employs TRBV19 and TRBJ2-1; tentatively, D is TRBD2 (6 bases). There are 15 residues in the CDR3. Trimming took off 6 bases at V and 1 base at J, with 13 bases between the two ends. Germline assignment: CDR1 LNHDA and CDR2 SQIVND (reference sequence). The CDR3 here is CASSPRGLSYNEQFF. Here the CDR3 DNA reads TGTGCCAGTAGCCCCCGGGGACTTTCCTACAATGAGCAGTTCTTC.

The chain joins TRBV24-1 to TRBJ2-3, with 12 bases aligning to TRBD1. From germline, CDR1 is KGHDR and CDR2 SFDVKD. The length of the CDR3 is 18 residues. Unmatched junction bases numbered 14, after V lost 3 bases and J lost 8 bases. The CDR3 DNA is TGTGCCACCAGTGATGCCGCCCCCGGGACAGGGGGCTGGGGTACGCAGTATTTT. Its translation is CATSDAAPGTGGWGTQYF.